This T cell receptor (beta chain) was recovered during a study of shared clonotypes between healthy human individuals. Measured with immunoSEQ multiplex PCR; TCRdb has only the in-frame clones, and not every one. The sample consists of hundreds of thousands of clones, 96% of them appearing once. Germline-derived CDR1 and CDR2 are SNHLY and FYNNEI. This CDR3 comprises 13 residues. Trimming at V came to 5 bases and at J to 8 bases, leaving 8 bases not matched to a gene. Sequencing input: naive CD4+ T cells sorted from blood. Subset: CD45RA+ positively selected. The rearrangement links TRBV2 to TRBJ1-2; 7 bases fit TRBD1. This receptor was taken from a woman aged 25 to 39 in good health. CDR3 sequence reads: CASSPDRRGGYTF. CDR3 DNA sequence: TGTGCCAGCAGTCCGGACAGGAGGGGCGGCTACACCTTC.